The present T cell receptor (beta chain) was sequenced within a study of neurological immune-mediated disorders (dated 2019 in TCRdb). Broadly, across the study: Peripheral blood TCR-beta repertoires from patients with HTLV-I-associated myelopathy (HAM/TSP), patients with multiple sclerosis, and healthy controls were compared in the study using UMI-based sequencing. The roughly 110 TCR-beta libraries included longitudinal samples, technical triplicates and paired sorted CD4+ and CD8+ T-cell subsets alongside PBMC samples. Longitudinal HAM/TSP donors and healthy donors each had 3 time-points at intervals of roughly 3-40 months. The cohort included approximately 70 subjects: about 15 with HAM/TSP, about 34 with multiple sclerosis, and approximately 20 healthy controls. Study-level results and caveats: The highest TCR clonal expansion was observed in HAM/TSP patients, whereas the lowest was observed in MS patients, even when compared with healthy controls. No identical CDR3 amino acid sequences were shared among expanded clones across subjects, suggesting private TCR-beta repertoires in all groups.

cDNA was synthesized by template-switch 5'RACE using a primer with a 10-nucleotide random unique molecular identifier that tagged each TCR transcript. Every sequencing run covered 15-18 subjects and yielded more than 200 million TCR-beta sequences. Total RNA was extracted with the RNeasy kit. Using the KAPA Real-time Library Amplification kit, TCR-beta VDJ regions were amplified with primers for the TCR constant region and the 5'RACE anchor. A first PCR added sample indexes and Illumina adaptors, after which a second PCR increased the library yield. After Ampure bead purification, the roughly 650 bp TCR product was size-selected on a 2% E-gel SizeSelection system. Before pooling, libraries had their quality checked on a Bioanalyzer, their concentration measured with Qubit, and their quantity determined with the Kapa Library Quantification kit. Libraries were sequenced paired-end 2 x 150 bp on an Illumina HiSeq 2500. To increase sequence diversity, 25-30% phiX was spiked into each library pool. The study's processing was this. Quality-filtered reads were processed with the UMI-based MiGEC pipeline, and over 90% of raw TCR sequences were removed by the MiGEC pipeline during error correction. IMGT germline references were used for aligning VDJ genes, and each clonotype was defined as a unique CDR3 amino acid sequence together with its V-J genes. Clonal expansion, Shannon diversity, and CDR3 relatedness (CalcPairwiseDistances, ClusterSamples) were evaluated with VDJtools, and phylogenetic trees were built with CLCbio workbench. Expanded clones were defined as having at least 8 unique UMIs, based on coefficient-of-variation modelling across technical triplicates. TCRdb passed the public sequencing reads through fastp at Q25 and MiXCR, retaining productive beta sequences. For every CDR3 protein sequence, its rows merge into one entry that carries the most common genes and DNA. The authors' filters were not applied to this entry. The sample contains roughly 45,000 distinct CDR3 sequences, less than 15% of them found a single time. The top ten clonotypes cover about an eighth of the sample.

Sequences SQVTM (CDR1) and ANQGSEA (CDR2) are obtained from the germline V gene. The CDR3 numbers 12 residues from cysteine through phenylalanine. Just CDR3 DNA is preserved here, 36 bases in frame from base 1. The V and J ends are trimmed by 6 bases and 5 bases, leaving 11 bases between them. This clonotype has a count of ten or more. Its recognized antigen is unknown. No base qualities exist here, and no much larger clone lies one base off it. The time point label, as the study defines it: longitudinal time-point 3. Healthy controls were blood bank volunteers in Maryland, USA. Unsorted PBMC libraries were generated from 2 million PBMCs stored in RNAlater at -80 °C until RNA extraction. Peripheral blood was subjected to Ficoll-Hypaque density gradient centrifugation to isolate PBMCs, which were then cryopreserved in liquid nitrogen.

The receptor chain draws on TRBV29-1 and TRBJ2-1, with an unclear D gene assignment. The sequencing input was PBMCs. The TCR was taken from a man under 40 in good health. The CDR3 region reads CSVVSSHNEQFF. The DNA is TGCAGCGTAGTGAGCAGCCACAATGAGCAGTTCTTC.